These 20 T cell receptor beta chains came from one sample sequenced in a study of blood T cells in healthy people across ages. A second PCR, run for roughly 7 to 11 cycles, used a sample-barcoded 5' primer plus a J-beta primer mix. From the 5' RACE reads, TCRdb called clonotypes with MiXCR, one entry per CDR3 protein. The table shows about 500,000 distinct CDR3 sequences, with about 24% occurring only once. These data were likewise used in another study, on T cells of mothers and their children.

The specimen was blood. These receptors were taken from a boy younger than 18 in good health.

This clonotype has just a few counts. The rearrangement uses TRBV6-5 and TRBJ2-5; possibly TRBD1 or TRBD2 for D (6 bases each). CDR3 length: 14 residues. CDR1 and CDR2 from the germline V gene are MNHEY and SVGAGI. Trimming pared 5 bases from V and 5 bases from J, leaving 15 bases between. DNA for the CDR3: TGTGCCAGCAGTCCTCCGGGGGCGCGTGAGACCCAGTACTTC. It specifies CASSPPGARETQYF.

The rearrangement uses TRBV7-9 and TRBJ1-1; the match to TRBD1 covers 7 bases. Losses at the gene ends were 1 base for V and 4 bases for J; bases not matched to a gene: 12. The CDR3 contains 17 residues. Germline CDR1 is SEHNR and CDR2 is FQNEAQ (reference sequence). In nucleotides, the CDR3 is TGTGCCAGCAGCTTAGGGAATTTCGACAGGGCCTCCACTGAAGCTTTCTTT. Translation: CASSLGNFDRASTEAFF.

Only a few counts were recorded for this clonotype. The chain has TRBV7-2 and TRBJ2-5; the match to TRBD1 covers 7 bases. Germline trimming cut 2 bases from V and 1 base from J; bases unmatched to any gene: 4. This CDR3 is 15 amino acids long. Looked up from germline, CDR1 is SGHTA and CDR2 is FQGNSA. CDR3 region: CASSLPDRLQETQYF. Here the CDR3 DNA reads TGTGCCAGCAGCTTACCGGACAGGCTCCAAGAGACCCAGTACTTC.

V and J are TRBV12-3 or TRBV12-4 and TRBJ2-3, with unresolved D. The V and J ends lost 6 bases and 11 bases respectively, with 18 bases between them. There are 13 residues in the CDR3. DNA for the CDR3: TGTGCCAGCAGCCCGGTTGGGCCAGATGTGCAGTATTTT. It codes for CASSPVGPDVQYF.

This clonotype was detected a few times. The chain recombines TRBV6-5 with TRBJ1-1, with TRBD1 matching over 10 bases. The V gene's germline CDR1 is MNHEY and CDR2 SVGAGI. The CDR3 contains 14 residues. The V gene end was trimmed by 5 bases and the J gene end by 3 bases; junction bases not matched to a gene: 3. CDR3 sequence reads: CASSSDRGHTEAFF. CDR3 in DNA: TGTGCCAGCAGTAGCGACAGGGGGCACACTGAAGCTTTCTTT.

This clonotype occurred a few times. The chain employs TRBV28 and TRBJ2-1, with a tentative D call TRBD1 (6 bases). The CDR3 has 16 amino acids. Germline V gene lookup returns CDR1 MDHEN and CDR2 SYDVKM. Trimming removed 1 base from V and 4 bases from J, with 14 bases in between. CDR3 loop: CASSLSGQQLYNEQFF. In DNA form, the CDR3 reads TGTGCCAGCAGTTTATCCGGACAGCAACTTTACAATGAGCAGTTCTTC.

The V and J genes are TRBV12-3 or TRBV12-4 and TRBJ2-1; 7 positions agree with TRBD2. With 7 bases clipped from V and 6 bases from J, the junction kept 12 bases outside the gene matches. This CDR3 spans 15 amino acids. CDR3 loop: CASNPWAGVGNEQFF. The CDR3 nucleotides read TGTGCCAGCAACCCTTGGGCGGGAGTAGGCAATGAGCAGTTCTTC.

The rearrangement joins TRBV19 to TRBJ1-4, with D uncertain. The CDR3 runs 14 residues. V was clipped by 6 bases and J by 7 bases, with 15 bases between them. Germline V lookup: CDR1 LNHDA, CDR2 SQIVND (reference sequence). The CDR3 spells CASSPFLGAEKLFF. The CDR3 nucleotides read TGTGCCAGTAGCCCCTTCTTGGGAGCTGAAAAACTGTTTTTT.

V usage is TRBV10-3 and J usage is TRBJ2-3; D is ambiguous. Germline assignment: CDR1 ENHRY and CDR2 SYGVKD. The V end lost 10 bases, the J end lost 8 bases, and 16 bases lay between the germline ends. The CDR3 runs to 12 residues. The CDR3 here is CASSTDQGTQYF. In DNA form, the CDR3 reads TGTGCCAGTTCAACAGACCAAGGTACGCAGTATTTT.

The chain joins TRBV7-2 to TRBJ1-5, with D possibly matching TRBD1 (6 bases). This CDR3 is built from 16 residues. Trimming left V 5 bases short and J 7 bases short, with 21 bases between. Germline V lookup: CDR1 SGHTA, CDR2 FQGNSA. The CDR3 region has the DNA TGTGCCAGCAGCCCCTCGGGGGCAGGGGTGGGACAGCCCCAGCATTTT. Its translation: CASSPSGAGVGQPQHF.

The rearrangement joins TRBV29-1 to TRBJ2-7, with 7 bases that match TRBD1. V gave up 0 bases and J gave up 4 bases; unmatched junction bases: 12. Germline V gene lookup returns CDR1 SQVTM and CDR2 ANQGSEA. The CDR3 runs 16 residues. The CDR3 sequence: CSVEDFREGGGYEQYF. As DNA, the CDR3 is TGCAGCGTTGAAGATTTTCGGGAAGGGGGCGGATACGAGCAGTACTTC.

This clonotype occurred a few times. The rearrangement uses TRBV6-5 and TRBJ2-3, with D uncertain. From germline, CDR1 is MNHEY and CDR2 SVGAGI. Trimming cost V 5 bases and J 2 bases, with 14 bases left between them. This CDR3 has 15 residues. CDR3 sequence: CASSHGNRPTDTQYF. CDR3 sequence (DNA): TGTGCCAGCAGTCACGGAAACAGACCCACAGATACGCAGTATTTT.

This chain uses TRBV28 with TRBJ1-1; D remains unclear. V lost 3 bases and J lost 8, with 10 bases in between. Per germline, CDR1 MDHEN and CDR2 SYDVKM. This CDR3 is 12 amino acids long. The CDR3 DNA follows: TGTGCCAGCAGTTTTGACCCCTCCGAAGCTTTCTTT. Translated: CASSFDPSEAFF.

This clonotype has a count of ten or more. This chain links TRBV20-1 with TRBJ2-1; 8 bases match TRBD2. The germline CDR1 and CDR2 sequences are DFQATT and SNEGSKA (reference sequence). This CDR3 has 15 amino acids. Trimming at V came to 6 bases and at J to 3 bases, leaving 10 bases not matched to a gene. DNA for the CDR3: TGCAGTGCCCCTTTGGCGGGACTAGACTACAATGAGCAGTTCTTC. Its translation is CSAPLAGLDYNEQFF.

The chain is built from TRBV6-1 and TRBJ1-5; D is perhaps TRBD1 (6 bases). The CDR3 contains 16 residues. The germline V gene has CDR1 MNHNS and CDR2 SASEGT. V gave up 4 bases and J gave up 6 bases, with 19 bases separating them. The CDR3 DNA reads TGTGCCAGCAGTGGCCTCTCGGGGGCGTTGGGTCAGCCCCAGCATTTT. It yields the protein CASSGLSGALGQPQHF.

This rearrangement joins TRBV7-2 to TRBJ1-2; 8 bases fit TRBD1. The CDR3 contains 15 residues. V dropped 5 bases and J dropped 5; count of bases not matched to a gene: 10. From germline, CDR1 is SGHTA and CDR2 FQGNSA. CDR3: CASSIPGTGLYGYTF. The CDR3 nucleotides are TGTGCCAGCAGCATCCCCGGGACAGGACTATATGGCTACACCTTC.

The chain is built from TRBV7-9 and TRBJ2-3, with 16 bases that match TRBD2. The CDR3 covers 17 residues. With 5 bases clipped from V and 6 bases from J, the junction kept 8 bases outside the gene matches. In germline, CDR1 is SEHNR, CDR2 FQNEAQ (reference sequence). Written as DNA, the CDR3 is TGTGCCAGCAGCCCCGGGACTAGCGGGAGGGACAAGGATACGCAGTATTTT. It is translated as CASSPGTSGRDKDTQYF.

The rearrangement uses TRBV25-1 and TRBJ2-3; no reliable D call. Germline-derived CDR1 and CDR2 are MGHDK and SYGVNS. This CDR3 has 15 residues. Trimming took off 3 bases at V and 2 bases at J, with 12 bases between the two ends. CDR3: CASSEYDPTTDTQYF. The CDR3 bases are TGTGCCAGCAGTGAGTATGACCCGACCACAGATACGCAGTATTTT. The variable domain in full, with the rest retrieved from reference TRBV25-1 and TRBJ2-3, is EADIYQTPRYLVIGTGKKITLECSQTMGHDKMYWYQQDPGMELHLIHYSYGVNSTEKGDLSSESTVSRIRTEHFPLTLESARPSHTSQYLCASSEYDPTTDTQYFGPGTRLTVL.

J is TRBJ2-3 and V is TRBV20-1; 7 nucleotides align to TRBD2. This CDR3 region has 12 residues. Looked up from germline, CDR1 is DFQATT and CDR2 is SNEGSKA (reference sequence). Trimming removed 7 bases from V and 2 bases from J; junction bases left unmatched: 3. DNA of the CDR3: TGCAGTGTAGCGGGTGTCACAGATACGCAGTATTTT. Its translation is CSVAGVTDTQYF.

The rearrangement links TRBV9 to TRBJ1-4; a weak D match, TRBD1 (5 bases). The CDR3 extends over 16 amino acids. V was pared by 2 bases and J by 5 bases, with 16 bases between. Germline V gives CDR1 SGDLS, CDR2 YYNGEE. In DNA form, the CDR3 reads TGTGCCAGCAGCGTTGCTCCCGGGACGGAGAATGAAAAACTGTTTTTT. It codes for CASSVAPGTENEKLFF. The full variable domain, its missing parts supplied by reference TRBV9 and TRBJ1-4, is DSGVTQTPKHLITATGQRVTLRCSPRSGDLSVYWYQQSLDQGLQFLIQYYNGEERAKGNILERFSAQQFPDLHSELNLSSLELGDSALYFCASSVAPGTENEKLFFGSGTQLSVL.